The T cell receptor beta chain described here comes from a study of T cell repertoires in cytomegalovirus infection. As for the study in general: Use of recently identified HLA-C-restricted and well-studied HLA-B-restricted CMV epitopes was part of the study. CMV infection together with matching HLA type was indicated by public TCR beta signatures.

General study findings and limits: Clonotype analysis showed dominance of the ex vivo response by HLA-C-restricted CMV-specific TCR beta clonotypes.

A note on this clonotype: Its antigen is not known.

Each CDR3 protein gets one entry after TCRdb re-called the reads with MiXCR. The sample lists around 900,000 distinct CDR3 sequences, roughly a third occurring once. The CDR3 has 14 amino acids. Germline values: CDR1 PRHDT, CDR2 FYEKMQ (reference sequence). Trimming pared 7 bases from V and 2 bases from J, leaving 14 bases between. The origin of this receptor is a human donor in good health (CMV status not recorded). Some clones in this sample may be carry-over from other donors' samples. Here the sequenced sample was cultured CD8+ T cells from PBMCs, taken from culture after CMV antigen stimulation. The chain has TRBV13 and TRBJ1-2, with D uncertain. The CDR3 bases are TGTGCCAGCACGACGGGAGGGCGGAACTATGGCTACACCTTC. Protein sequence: CASTTGGRNYGYTF.